Reported below is one T cell receptor beta chain. Its antigen is currently unknown. A read error may account for a junction end that differs from germline. Germline assignment: CDR1 SGHTA and CDR2 FQGNSA. This CDR3 spans 16 amino acids. These data are taken from a study of blood T cells in healthy people across ages. A second PCR of roughly 7 to 11 cycles used a sample-barcoded 5' primer and a J-beta primer mix. With 12 random nucleotides, a template-switch adaptor tagged each individual cDNA molecule. TCRdb ran MiXCR on the 5' RACE reads and lists one entry per CDR3 protein. The sample carries 1.5 million or so distinct CDR3 sequences, around 40% recorded once. Broader study findings: The diversity estimates, figures obtained from one million T cells, were considered underestimates. Higher diversity, along with more naive CD4+ cells, distinguished long-lived donors from aged donors.

V is TRBV7-2 and J is TRBJ2-7, with TRBD2 matching 11 bases. Sequenced sample: blood. The source of this sequence is a woman younger than 30 in good health. CDR3 loop: CVSSFHVAGGQDEQYF. As DNA, the CDR3 is TGTGTCAGCAGCTTCCACGTAGCGGGAGGGCAGGATGAGCAGTACTTC.